The next 22 T cell receptor beta chains were all read from a single sample in a study of cytomegalovirus exposure and HLA in healthy donors. 60 Vbeta and 13 Jbeta primers were used in PCR. The protocol was immunoSEQ multiplex PCR, while the TCRdb copy is restricted to in-frame clones and leaves out a portion. The repertoire consists of about 130,000 clones, with about three quarters occurring once and the leading ten covering 1.2%. Sequenced material: PBMCs. Receptors originate from a female donor in good health and CMV-seronegative.

V gene TRBV6-5 combines with J gene TRBJ1-1; maybe TRBD1 (5 bases). Germline V gene data show CDR1 as MNHEY and CDR2 as SVGAGI. The length of the CDR3 is 14 residues. V was clipped by 2 bases and J by 4 bases, with 11 bases between them. The CDR3 loop reads CASSYEVGGTEAFF. The CDR3 DNA reads as TGTGCCAGCAGTTACGAGGTGGGGGGCACTGAAGCTTTCTTT.

The rearrangement uses TRBV11-2 and TRBJ2-2, with D unresolved. Germline CDR1 reads SGHAT; CDR2 reads FQNNGV. V dropped 5 bases and J dropped 3 bases, with 4 bases sitting between them. The CDR3 is made up of 12 amino acids. CDR3 amino acids: CASSTYTGELFF. The CDR3 DNA follows: TGTGCCAGCAGCACTTACACCGGGGAGCTGTTTTTT.

The V gene is TRBV11-1, the J gene TRBJ2-6; perhaps TRBD2 as D (6 bases). Germline CDR1 is SGHAT and CDR2 is FQDESV (reference sequence). The CDR3 length is 15 residues. Between the trimmed V and J ends, which lost 5 bases and 2 bases, there was a span of 10 bases. The DNA of the CDR3 is TGTGCCAGCAGCGCCAGCGGGCCTGGGGCCAACGTCCTGACTTTC. Translated: CASSASGPGANVLTF. Full variable domain (rest looked up from reference TRBV11-1 and TRBJ2-6): EAEVAQSPRYKITEKSQAVAFWCDPISGHATLYWYRQILGQGPELLVQFQDESVVDDSQLPKDRFSAERLKGVDSTLKIQPAELGDSAMYLCASSASGPGANVLTFGAGSRLTVL.

About this clone itself: This same CDR3 is encoded by further DNA sequences in the sample. The chain has TRBV5-1 and TRBJ2-3, with a tentative D call TRBD1 (5 bases). The V and J ends lost 2 bases and 6 bases respectively, with 13 bases between them. The CDR3 consists of 14 residues. Germline V gives CDR1 SGHRS, CDR2 YFSETQ. The chain's CDR3 is CASSLLGAADTQYF. The CDR3 coding sequence is TGCGCCAGCAGCTTATTAGGGGCAGCGGATACGCAGTATTTT.

This clone was detected a few times. V is TRBV2 and J is TRBJ1-2; 7 bases match TRBD1. This CDR3 has 14 residues. The junction had 8 bases not matched to a gene; V was cut back by 4 bases and J by 6 bases. CDR1 is SNHLY and CDR2 is FYNNEI in the germline V gene. The CDR3 reads CASSGQGRGHGYTF. In nucleotides, the CDR3 is TGTGCCAGCAGTGGACAGGGCCGGGGTCATGGCTACACCTTC.

The chain combines TRBV6-1 with TRBJ2-6; 7 nucleotides line up with TRBD1. The CDR3 contains 16 residues. Germline V CDR1 and CDR2: MNHNS, SASEGT. The V and J ends lost 3 bases and 0 bases, in that order; junction bases with no gene match: 2. The CDR3 bases are TGTGCCAGCAGTGACCCAGGGGGCTCTGGGGCCAACGTCCTGACTTTC. This sequence encodes CASSDPGGSGANVLTF.

The chain uses TRBV18 and TRBJ2-7; 9 nucleotides match TRBD1. The CDR3 totals 14 residues. V was pared by 3 bases and J by 3 bases, with 3 bases of the junction left unmatched. The V gene's germline CDR1 is KGHSH and CDR2 LQKENI. CDR3 bases: TGTGCCAGCTCACCGGGACAGGGTTTCTACGAGCAGTACTTC. Translation: CASSPGQGFYEQYF. The variable domain in full, completed from reference TRBV18 and TRBJ2-7, reads NAGVMQNPRHLVRRRGQEARLRCSPMKGHSHVYWYRQLPEEGLKFMVYLQKENIIDESGMPKERFSAEFPKEGPSILRIQQVVRGDSAAYFCASSPGQGFYEQYFGPGTRLTVT.

This chain joins TRBV7-9 and TRBJ1-1; 7 positions match TRBD1. The CDR3 extends over 14 amino acids. With V trimmed by 0 bases and J by 7 bases, 5 bases remained unmatched. Per germline, CDR1 SEHNR and CDR2 FQNEAQ (reference sequence). CDR3 amino acids: CASSLALRTGEAFF. Written as DNA, the CDR3 is TGTGCCAGCAGCTTAGCGCTTAGGACAGGTGAAGCTTTCTTT.

V is TRBV6-6 and J is TRBJ2-1; TRBD2 aligns across 12 bases. This CDR3 spans 16 amino acids. Per the germline V gene, CDR1 is MNHNY and CDR2 is SVGAGI (reference sequence). Trimming at V came to 6 bases and at J to 7 bases, leaving 10 bases not matched to a gene. CDR3 sequence (DNA): TGTGCCAGCAGCACGACTAGCGGGAGTAGGGAGAATGAGCAGTTCTTC. Translated: CASSTTSGSRENEQFF.

The rearrangement uses TRBV18 and TRBJ2-7, with 8 nucleotides matching TRBD2. The V segment lost 6 bases and the J segment 6 bases; nucleotides outside the gene matches: 7. The germline V gene encodes CDR1 KGHSH and CDR2 LQKENI. The CDR3 has 13 amino acids. This CDR3 is CASSISGNREQYF. CDR3 sequence (DNA): TGTGCCAGCTCTATTAGCGGGAATCGCGAGCAGTACTTC.

The chain links TRBV7-9 to TRBJ2-1, with D possibly TRBD1 on 5 matching bases. From germline, CDR1 is SEHNR and CDR2 FQNEAQ (reference sequence). The V gene lost 5 bases and the J gene lost 7 bases, with 12 bases spanning the gap. CDR3 length: 13 residues. The chain's CDR3 is CASSRLNRNEQFF. CDR3 nucleotide sequence: TGTGCCAGCAGCCGACTGAACAGGAATGAGCAGTTCTTC.

The rearrangement joins TRBV28 to TRBJ2-5; D might be TRBD1 (6 bases). Trimming pared 6 bases from V and 1 base from J, leaving 12 bases between. Germline-derived CDR1 and CDR2 are MDHEN and SYDVKM. The length of the CDR3 is 14 residues. CDR3 protein: CASSPRTAQETQYF. The CDR3 region has the DNA TGTGCCAGCAGCCCCAGGACAGCCCAAGAGACCCAGTACTTC.

This clone was seen just once. This chain connects TRBV7-2 to TRBJ2-5, with D perhaps matching TRBD2 (6 bases). Judging by the DNA end, TRBJ2-7 fits better; the J call may be wrong. The V gene's germline CDR1 is SGHTA and CDR2 FQGNSA. The CDR3 sequence is 15 residues long. CDR3 loop: CASSGLPLRQSEQYF. CDR3 coding DNA: TGTGCCAGCAGCGGACTACCTCTTCGACAGTCCGAGCAGTACTTC.

This chain links TRBV5-1 with TRBJ2-7; D is unresolved. CDR1 and CDR2 from the germline V gene are SGHRS and YFSETQ. With 0 bases removed from V and 2 bases from J, the gap between germline ends came to 12 bases. CDR3 length equals 15 residues. CDR3 DNA: TGCGCCAGCAGCTTGGCCCCAGGTAGTGCCTACGAGCAGTACTTC. Its translation is CASSLAPGSAYEQYF.

The chain links TRBV7-9 to TRBJ2-3; a possible D gene is TRBD2 (7 bases). The germline CDR1 and CDR2 sequences are SEHNR and FQNEAQ (reference sequence). This CDR3 is 16 amino acids long. Between the trimmed V and J ends, which lost 5 bases and 3 bases, there was a span of 18 bases. CDR3 coding DNA: TGTGCCAGCAGCCCTCACGGAGGGGGGGCGACAGATACGCAGTATTTT. It specifies CASSPHGGGATDTQYF.

The chain uses TRBV5-1 and TRBJ2-3; the match to TRBD2 covers 8 bases. Losses at the gene ends were 0 bases for V and 2 bases for J; bases not matched to a gene: 5. Germline V lookup: CDR1 SGHRS, CDR2 YFSETQ. The CDR3 covers 16 residues. CDR3 sequence: CASSLVRGASTDTQYF. The CDR3 nucleotides read TGCGCCAGCAGCTTGGTGCGGGGGGCTTCCACAGATACGCAGTATTTT.

This sequence joins TRBV6-5 and TRBJ2-1; 12 positions agree with TRBD2. V shed 2 bases, J shed 9 bases, and the junction held 5 bases outside the gene matches. The germline V gene has CDR1 MNHEY and CDR2 SVGAGI. There are 15 residues in the CDR3. CDR3 region: CASSYELAGGREQFF. Here the CDR3 DNA reads TGTGCCAGCAGTTACGAGCTAGCGGGGGGGCGTGAGCAGTTCTTC.

The chain recombines TRBV5-1 with TRBJ2-3, with TRBD2 matching 16 bases. The ends lost 4 bases at V and 1 base at J; junction bases unmatched: 12. The CDR3 extends over 20 amino acids. Per the germline V gene, CDR1 is SGHRS and CDR2 is YFSETQ. The CDR3 sequence is CASSSMGLAGGGSGTDTQYF. The CDR3 nucleotides read TGCGCCAGCAGCAGCATGGGACTAGCGGGGGGGGGAAGTGGCACAGATACGCAGTATTTT.

The chain joins TRBV9 to TRBJ2-5; TRBD1 matches 7 bases. The V gene's germline CDR1 is SGDLS and CDR2 YYNGEE. This CDR3 comprises 14 residues. V lost 4 bases to trimming and J lost 2 bases; unmatched junction nucleotides: 5. This CDR3 is CASSLQGQQETQYF. The CDR3 nucleotides read TGTGCCAGCAGCTTACAGGGGCAGCAAGAGACCCAGTACTTC.

This chain uses TRBV20-1 with TRBJ2-1, with TRBD2 identical over 10 bases. The germline CDR1 and CDR2 sequences are DFQATT and SNEGSKA (reference sequence). CDR3 length: 11 amino acids. For the CDR3, the DNA is TGCAGCGCATTTAGCGGGAGGCTGCAGTTCTTC. Protein: CSAFSGRLQFF.

The V call is TRBV4-1, the J call TRBJ1-3; 7 bases match TRBD1. Trimming took 3 bases from V and 0 from J; bases not matched to a gene: 2. Germline V gene sequence: CDR1 MGHRA, CDR2 YSYEKL. This CDR3 has 15 residues. The CDR3 sequence is CASSQNRGSGNTIYF. CDR3 sequence (DNA): TGCGCCAGCAGCCAGAACAGGGGCTCTGGAAACACCATATATTTT.

The V gene is TRBV7-8, the J gene TRBJ1-1; 10 bases align to TRBD1. Germline V gene data show CDR1 as SGHVS and CDR2 as FQNEAQ. The V segment lost 5 bases and the J segment 0 bases; nucleotides outside the gene matches: 9. The CDR3 is 17 amino acids. The CDR3 sequence is CASSIDRGLRVNTEAFF. CDR3 DNA: TGTGCCAGCAGCATCGACAGGGGGCTTCGGGTGAACACTGAAGCTTTCTTT.